This T cell receptor (beta chain) was documented in a study of cytomegalovirus exposure and HLA in healthy donors. The germline V gene encodes CDR1 SGHNT and CDR2 YYREEE (reference sequence). This CDR3 spans 14 amino acids. V lost 2 bases to trimming and J lost 5 bases; unmatched junction nucleotides: 4. The PCR made use of 60 Vbeta and 13 Jbeta primers. Assay: immunoSEQ multiplex PCR; the TCRdb copy retains only in-frame clones and omits some. The data show approximately 90,000 clones, around 85% seen once. Sequences were obtained from PBMCs. The TCR sequence derives from a middle-aged man in good health and CMV-seropositive. J is TRBJ2-7 and V is TRBV5-4, with 10 bases aligning to TRBD2. Written as DNA, the CDR3 is TGTGCCAGCAGCTTACGGACTAGCGGTCACGAGCAGTACTTC. Amino acid sequence: CASSLRTSGHEQYF.